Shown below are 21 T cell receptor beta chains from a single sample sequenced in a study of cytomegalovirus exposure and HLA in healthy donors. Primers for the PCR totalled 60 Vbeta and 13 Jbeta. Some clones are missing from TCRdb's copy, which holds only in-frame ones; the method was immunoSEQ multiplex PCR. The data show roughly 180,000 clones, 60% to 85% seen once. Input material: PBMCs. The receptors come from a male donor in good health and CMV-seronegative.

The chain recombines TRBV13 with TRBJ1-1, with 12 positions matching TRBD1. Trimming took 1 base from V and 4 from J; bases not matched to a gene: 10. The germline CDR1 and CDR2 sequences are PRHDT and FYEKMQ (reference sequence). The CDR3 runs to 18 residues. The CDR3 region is CASSLVGRDRGRFTEAFF. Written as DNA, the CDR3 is TGTGCCAGCAGCTTAGTTGGCAGGGACAGGGGGCGATTCACTGAAGCTTTCTTT.

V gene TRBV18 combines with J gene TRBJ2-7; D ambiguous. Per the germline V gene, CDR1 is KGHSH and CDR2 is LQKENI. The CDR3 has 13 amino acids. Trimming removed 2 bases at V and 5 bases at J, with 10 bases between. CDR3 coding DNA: TGTGCCAGCTCACCAAGTATCCGAGACGAGCAGTACTTC. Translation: CASSPSIRDEQYF.

The CDR3 spells CASSDTGNTIYF. As DNA, the CDR3 is TGTGCCAGCAGCGACACAGGAAACACCATATATTTT. The J gene is TRBJ1-3, the V gene TRBV9; no clear D. Per the germline V gene, CDR1 is SGDLS and CDR2 is YYNGEE. The CDR3 loop spans 12 amino acids. V was shortened by 3 bases and J by 4 bases, with 5 bases between the two germline ends.

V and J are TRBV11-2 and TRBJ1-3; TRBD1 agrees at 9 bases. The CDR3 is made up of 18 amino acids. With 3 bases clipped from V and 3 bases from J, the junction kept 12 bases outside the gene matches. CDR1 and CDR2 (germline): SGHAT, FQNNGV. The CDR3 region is CASSFGTGLNFGGNTIYF. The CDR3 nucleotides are TGTGCCAGCAGCTTTGGGACAGGGTTAAATTTCGGTGGAAACACCATATATTTT. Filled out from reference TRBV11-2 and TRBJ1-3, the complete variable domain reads EAGVAQSPRYKIIEKRQSVAFWCNPISGHATLYWYQQILGQGPKLLIQFQNNGVVDDSQLPKDRFSAERLKGVDSTLKIQPAKLEDSAVYLCASSFGTGLNFGGNTIYFGEGSWLTVV.

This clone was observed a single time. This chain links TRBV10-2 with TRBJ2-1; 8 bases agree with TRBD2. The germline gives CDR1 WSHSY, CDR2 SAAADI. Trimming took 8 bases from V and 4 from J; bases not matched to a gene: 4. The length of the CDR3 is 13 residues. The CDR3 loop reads CASGLAEYNEQFF. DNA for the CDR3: TGCGCCAGCGGACTAGCAGAATACAATGAGCAGTTCTTC.

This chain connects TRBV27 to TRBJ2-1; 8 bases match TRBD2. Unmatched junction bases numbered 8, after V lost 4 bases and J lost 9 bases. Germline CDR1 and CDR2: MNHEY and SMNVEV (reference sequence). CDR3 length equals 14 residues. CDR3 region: CASSSQRELLEQFF. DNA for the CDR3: TGTGCCAGCAGTTCCCAGCGGGAGTTACTTGAGCAGTTCTTC.

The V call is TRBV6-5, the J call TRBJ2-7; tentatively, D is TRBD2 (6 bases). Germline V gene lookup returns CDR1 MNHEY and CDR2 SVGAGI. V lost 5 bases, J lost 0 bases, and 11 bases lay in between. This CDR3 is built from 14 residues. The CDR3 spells CASSNGLNSYEQYF. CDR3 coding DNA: TGTGCCAGCAGTAACGGACTAAACTCCTACGAGCAGTACTTC.

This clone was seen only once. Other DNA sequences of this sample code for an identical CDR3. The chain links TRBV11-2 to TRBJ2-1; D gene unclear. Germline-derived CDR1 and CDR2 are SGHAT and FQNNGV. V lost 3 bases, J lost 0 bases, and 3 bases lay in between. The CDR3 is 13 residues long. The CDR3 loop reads CASSFSSYNEQFF. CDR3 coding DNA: TGTGCCAGCAGCTTTAGCTCCTACAATGAGCAGTTCTTC. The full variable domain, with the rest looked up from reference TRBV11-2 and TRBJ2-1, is EAGVAQSPRYKIIEKRQSVAFWCNPISGHATLYWYQQILGQGPKLLIQFQNNGVVDDSQLPKDRFSAERLKGVDSTLKIQPAKLEDSAVYLCASSFSSYNEQFFGPGTRLTVL.

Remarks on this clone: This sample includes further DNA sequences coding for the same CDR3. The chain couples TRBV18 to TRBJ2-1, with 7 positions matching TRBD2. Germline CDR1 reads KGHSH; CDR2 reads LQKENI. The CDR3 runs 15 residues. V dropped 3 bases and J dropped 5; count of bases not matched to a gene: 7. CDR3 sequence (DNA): TGTGCCAGCTCACCTCGACTCGCGGGAGACAATGAGCAGTTCTTC. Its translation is CASSPRLAGDNEQFF.

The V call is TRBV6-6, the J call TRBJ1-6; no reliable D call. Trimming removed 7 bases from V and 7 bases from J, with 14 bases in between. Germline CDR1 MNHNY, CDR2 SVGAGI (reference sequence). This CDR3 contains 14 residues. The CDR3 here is CASIELAENSPLHF. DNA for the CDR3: TGTGCCAGCATTGAATTGGCAGAAAATTCACCCCTCCACTTT.

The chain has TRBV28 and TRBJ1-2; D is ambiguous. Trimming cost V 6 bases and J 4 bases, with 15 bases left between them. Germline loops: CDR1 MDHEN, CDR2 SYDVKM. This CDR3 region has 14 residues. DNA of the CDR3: TGTGCCAGCAGCTCCATGCAGGATATCTATGGCTACACCTTC. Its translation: CASSSMQDIYGYTF.

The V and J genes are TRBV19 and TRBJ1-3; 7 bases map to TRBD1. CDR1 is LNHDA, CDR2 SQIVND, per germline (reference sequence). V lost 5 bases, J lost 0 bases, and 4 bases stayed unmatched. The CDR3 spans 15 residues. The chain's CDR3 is CASSGQATSGNTIYF. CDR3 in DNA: TGTGCCAGTAGTGGACAGGCTACCTCTGGAAACACCATATATTTT. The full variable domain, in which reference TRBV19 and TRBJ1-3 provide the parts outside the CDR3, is DGGITQSPKYLFRKEGQNVTLSCEQNLNHDAMYWYRQDPGQGLRLIYYSQIVNDFQKGDIAEGYSVSREKKESFPLTVTSAQKNPTAFYLCASSGQATSGNTIYFGEGSWLTVV.

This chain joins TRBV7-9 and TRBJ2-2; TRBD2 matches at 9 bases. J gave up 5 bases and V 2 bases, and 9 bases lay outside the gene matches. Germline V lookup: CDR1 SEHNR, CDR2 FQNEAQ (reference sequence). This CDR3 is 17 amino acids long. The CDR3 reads CASSLMFAGGKTGELFF. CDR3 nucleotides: TGTGCCAGCAGCTTAATGTTCGCGGGGGGGAAAACCGGGGAGCTGTTTTTT. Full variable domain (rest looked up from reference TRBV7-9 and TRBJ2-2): DTGVSQNPRHKITKRGQNVTFRCDPISEHNRLYWYRQTLGQGPEFLTYFQNEAQLEKSRLLSDRFSAERPKGSFSTLEIQRTEQGDSAMYLCASSLMFAGGKTGELFFGEGSRLTVL.

The CDR3 reads CASSRSSGGQTYEQYF. DNA of the CDR3: TGTGCCAGCAGCCGATCCTCCGGGGGACAGACCTACGAGCAGTACTTC. The chain employs TRBV7-2 and TRBJ2-7; maybe TRBD1 (7 bases). V was clipped by 5 bases and J by 2 bases, with 19 bases between them. Germline-derived CDR1 and CDR2 are SGHTA and FQGNSA. The CDR3 length is 16 residues. Combining the CDR3 with reference TRBV7-2 and TRBJ2-7 gives the whole variable domain GAGVSQSPSNKVTEKGKDVELRCDPISGHTALYWYRQSLGQGLEFLIYFQGNSAPDKSGLPSDRFSAERTGGSVSTLTIQRTQQEDSAVYLCASSRSSGGQTYEQYFGPGTRLTVT.

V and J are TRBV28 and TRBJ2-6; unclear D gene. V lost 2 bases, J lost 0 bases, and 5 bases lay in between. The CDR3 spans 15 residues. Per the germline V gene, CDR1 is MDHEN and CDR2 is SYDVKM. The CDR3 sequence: CASSLPGSGANVLTF. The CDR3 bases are TGTGCCAGCAGTTTACCAGGCTCTGGGGCCAACGTCCTGACTTTC.

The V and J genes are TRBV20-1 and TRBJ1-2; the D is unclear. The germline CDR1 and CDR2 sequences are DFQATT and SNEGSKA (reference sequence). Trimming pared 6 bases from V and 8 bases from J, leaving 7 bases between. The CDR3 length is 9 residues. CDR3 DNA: TGCAGTGCCCTGGAGGGCTACACCTTC. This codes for CSALEGYTF.

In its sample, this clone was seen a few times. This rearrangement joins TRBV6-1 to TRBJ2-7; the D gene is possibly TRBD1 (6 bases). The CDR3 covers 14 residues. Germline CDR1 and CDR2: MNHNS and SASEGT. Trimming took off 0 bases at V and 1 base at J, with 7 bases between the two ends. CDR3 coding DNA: TGTGCCAGCAGTGAAGCGCAGGGGTCCTACGAGCAGTACTTC. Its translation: CASSEAQGSYEQYF.

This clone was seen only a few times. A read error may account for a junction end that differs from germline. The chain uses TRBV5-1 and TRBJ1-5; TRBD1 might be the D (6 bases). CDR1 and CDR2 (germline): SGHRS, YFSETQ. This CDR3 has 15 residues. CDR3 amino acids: CASRLDSSSNQPQHF. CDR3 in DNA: TGCGCCAGCAGATTGGACAGTTCAAGCAATCAGCCCCAGCATTTT.

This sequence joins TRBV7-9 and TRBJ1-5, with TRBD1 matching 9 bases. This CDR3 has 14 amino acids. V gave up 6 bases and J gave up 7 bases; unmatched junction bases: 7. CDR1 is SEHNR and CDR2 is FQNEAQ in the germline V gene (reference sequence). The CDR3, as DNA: TGTGCCAGCAGTCCACAGGGGGCGAACCAGCCCCAGCATTTT. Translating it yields CASSPQGANQPQHF.

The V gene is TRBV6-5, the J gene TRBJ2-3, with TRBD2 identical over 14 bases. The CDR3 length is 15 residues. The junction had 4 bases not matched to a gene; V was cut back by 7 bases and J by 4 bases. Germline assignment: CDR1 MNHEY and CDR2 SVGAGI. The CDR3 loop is CASKGTSGSSDTQYF. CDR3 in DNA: TGTGCCAGCAAAGGGACTAGCGGGAGCTCAGATACGCAGTATTTT.

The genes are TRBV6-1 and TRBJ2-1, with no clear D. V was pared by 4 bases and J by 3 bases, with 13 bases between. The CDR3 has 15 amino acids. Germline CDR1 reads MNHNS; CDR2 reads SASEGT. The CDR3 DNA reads TGTGCCAGCAGTGCGTTAGCCGCCCTCTACAATGAGCAGTTCTTC. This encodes CASSALAALYNEQFF.